This T cell receptor beta chain was sequenced during a study of OX40 agonist ivuxolimab in advanced cancers. Background on the study: The patients' treatment was ivuxolimab, an agonistic anti-OX40 (CD134) antibody. Patients were over 65% male with ages roughly 20 to 80, mean about 65.

Sequencing was performed with immunoSEQ multiplex PCR; in TCRdb, only in-frame clones are kept and a portion is missing. The sample contains 10,000 to 15,000 clones, over 75% of which appear only once. Study observations and caveats: Antigen specificity remained undetermined for the expanded peripheral T cells.

This clone showed up just once. Its matching antigen is unknown. The origin of this receptor is an adult with an advanced solid tumor such as melanoma, head and neck, liver or kidney cancer. The sequences come from CD4+ or CD8+ T cells sorted from blood, collected in a trial of the OX40 agonist ivuxolimab.

The CDR3 nucleotides read TGTGCCAGCAGTCGTCCCGGGACAGGGATCAATCAGCCCCAGCATTTT. Encoded protein: CASSRPGTGINQPQHF. This chain uses TRBV28 with TRBJ1-5, with 9 bases matching TRBD1. The CDR3 covers 16 residues. Germline trimming cut 5 bases from V and 3 bases from J; bases unmatched to any gene: 8. Germline assignment: CDR1 MDHEN and CDR2 SYDVKM.